This T cell receptor (beta chain) is drawn from a study of T-cell memory formation after mild COVID-19. Overall study: Most TCR clusters belonged to a single donor.

V shed 1 base, J shed 8 bases, and the junction held 1 base outside the gene matches. The CDR3 covers 14 residues. The germline V gene encodes CDR1 SGHTA and CDR2 FQGNSA. Study-level findings and limits: Shrinking CD4+ clones were chiefly CM and EM; CD8+ ones were chiefly EMRA.

Concerning this clonotype: Its antigen is still unknown.

Each CDR3 protein gets one entry after TCRdb re-called the 5' RACE reads with MiXCR. This table has about 200,000 distinct CDR3 sequences, over 9% appearing once. Sample: PBMCs or a T cell subset sorted from them (not recorded which). This chain connects TRBV7-2 to TRBJ2-7, with TRBD2 identical over 14 bases. This TCR derives from a man younger than 35 who had mild COVID-19 (a few samples of this study predate the infection). Cell type and time point are not known. Written as DNA, the CDR3 is TGTGCCAGCAGCTTAGGGACTAGCGGGGGGCAGCAGTACTTC. This translates into CASSLGTSGGQQYF.